In this sample, the clone carrying this T cell receptor (beta chain) turned up a few times. This sample was taken from a study of blood T cell repertoires in COVID-19. Study as a whole: The United States, Italy and Spain provided the acute and convalescent COVID-19 samples.

Enrollment of patients from Seattle took place during active infection, with longitudinal follow-up. CDR1 and CDR2 from the germline V gene are SGHRS and YFSETQ. The CDR3 is 15 residues long. Trimming at V came to 4 bases and at J to 1 base, leaving 4 bases not matched to a gene. The repertoire was sequenced with immunoSEQ multiplex PCR; TCRdb's copy has only in-frame clones and lacks some. Of about 92,000 clones in the sample, around nine tenths are singletons; the top ten hold 18%. The TCR was taken from a woman aged 55-69 years with COVID-19, enrolled during active disease. The chain carries TRBV5-1 and TRBJ1-2; 10 nucleotides agree with TRBD1. Sequencing used peripheral blood. CDR3 sequence: CASSDRDRGNYGYTF. CDR3 nucleotides: TGCGCCAGCAGCGACCGGGACAGGGGTAACTATGGCTACACCTTC.